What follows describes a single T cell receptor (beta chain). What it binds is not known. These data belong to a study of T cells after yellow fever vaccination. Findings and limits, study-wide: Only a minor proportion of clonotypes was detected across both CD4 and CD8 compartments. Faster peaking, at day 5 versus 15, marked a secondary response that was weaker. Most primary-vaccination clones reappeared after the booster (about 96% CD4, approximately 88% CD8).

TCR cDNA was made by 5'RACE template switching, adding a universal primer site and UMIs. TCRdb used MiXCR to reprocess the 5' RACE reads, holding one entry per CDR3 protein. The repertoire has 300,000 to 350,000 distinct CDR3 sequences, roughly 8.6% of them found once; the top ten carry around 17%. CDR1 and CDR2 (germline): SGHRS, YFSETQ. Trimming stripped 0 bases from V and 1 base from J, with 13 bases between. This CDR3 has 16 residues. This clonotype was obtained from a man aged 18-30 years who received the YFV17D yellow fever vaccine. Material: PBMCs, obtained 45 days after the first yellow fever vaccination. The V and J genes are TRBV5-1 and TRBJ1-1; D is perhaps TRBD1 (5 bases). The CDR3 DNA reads TGCGCCAGCAGCTTGGCTCAGGGTATCGAGAACACTGAAGCTTTCTTT. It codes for CASSLAQGIENTEAFF.